This entry lists 18 T cell receptor beta chains sequenced from one sample in a study of Graves' ophthalmopathy and Graves' hyperthyroidism. For repertoire sequencing, the TCR beta CDR3 regions were amplified from RNA transcripts. HTBI-primed first-round RT-PCR preceded second-round multiplex PCR. TCRdb recomputed calls from the multiplex PCR reads with MiXCR, one row per CDR3 protein. This sample carries about 550,000 distinct CDR3 sequences, under 45% of them seen once, and the ten largest clones take roughly 4.5%. The sequencing sample was made of peripheral blood or thyroid tissue (not recorded which). These TCRs come from an adult man with Graves' hyperthyroidism.

This clonotype was recorded at least ten times. The J gene is TRBJ1-1, the V gene TRBV10-1, with D possibly being TRBD1 (5 bases). The germline V gene has CDR1 WNHNN and CDR2 SYGVQD (reference sequence). V lost 6 bases and J lost 5, with 10 bases in between. CDR3 size: 12 residues. The CDR3 bases are TGCGCCAGCAGGGACGGGGGAACTGAAGCTTTCTTT. It is translated as CASRDGGTEAFF.

Comments on this clonotype: Given a much more abundant clone one base away, this may be a read error. This chain uses TRBV9 with TRBJ1-2, with TRBD1 as a possible D gene (5 bases). Germline V gene sequence: CDR1 SGDLS, CDR2 YYNGEE. The CDR3 has 16 amino acids. DNA for the CDR3: TGTGCCGGCAGCGTTTCGACAGCGAATTACGGCTATGGCTACACCTTC. This encodes CAGSVSTANYGYGYTF.

In this sample, this clonotype turned up many times. The gene calls are TRBV2 and TRBJ2-6, with 7 positions matching TRBD1. Germline CDR1 SNHLY, CDR2 FYNNEI. The CDR3 is 17 amino acids. With V trimmed by 2 bases and J by 0 bases, 4 bases remained unmatched. The DNA of the CDR3 is TGTGCCAGCAGTGAAACACGGGACAGCTCTGGGGCCAACGTCCTGACTTTC. This encodes CASSETRDSSGANVLTF.

This CDR3 reads CASSPTVSTEAFF. The CDR3 DNA reads as TGTGCCAGTAGTCCGACAGTGAGCACTGAAGCTTTCTTT. V is TRBV19 and J is TRBJ1-1; D may be TRBD1 (5 bases). Looked up from germline, CDR1 is LNHDA and CDR2 is SQIVND (reference sequence). The CDR3 has 13 amino acids. V lost 5 bases and J 4 bases, leaving 11 bases between the germline ends.

This clonotype was seen at least ten times. This rearrangement joins TRBV20-1 to TRBJ2-2; tentative D call: TRBD2 (5 bases). This CDR3 comprises 14 residues. Trimming removed 0 bases from V and 5 bases from J, with 10 bases in between. Germline V gene data show CDR1 as DFQATT and CDR2 as SNEGSKA (reference sequence). In DNA, the CDR3 is TGCAGTGCTAGAGATCCAGCGGAGACCGGGGAGCTGTTTTTT. It codes for CSARDPAETGELFF.

This clonotype was seen only a few times. The rearrangement links TRBV7-9 to TRBJ1-1, with 8 bases that match TRBD1. V dropped 5 bases and J dropped 5; count of bases not matched to a gene: 16. Germline assignment: CDR1 SEHNR and CDR2 FQNEAQ (reference sequence). CDR3 length equals 17 residues. The CDR3 sequence: CASSTTGGAPKSTEAFF. The CDR3 DNA is TGTGCCAGCAGCACTACAGGGGGAGCCCCGAAGTCGACTGAAGCTTTCTTT. The variable domain in full, completed from reference TRBV7-9 and TRBJ1-1, reads DTGVSQNPRHKITKRGQNVTFRCDPISEHNRLYWYRQTLGQGPEFLTYFQNEAQLEKSRLLSDRFSAERPKGSFSTLEIQRTEQGDSAMYLCASSTTGGAPKSTEAFFGQGTRLTVV.

V and J are TRBV7-9 and TRBJ2-5; 7 bases map to TRBD1. J was trimmed by 1 base and V by 9 bases; bases with no gene match: 8. The germline gives CDR1 SEHNR, CDR2 FQNEAQ (reference sequence). This CDR3 region has 14 residues. Here the CDR3 DNA reads TGTGCCAGTAGCGACAGGGTCCGCCAAGAGACCCAGTACTTC. Encoded protein: CASSDRVRQETQYF.

Comments on this clonotype: This may come from a read error, since a much larger clone is one base off. V and J are TRBV4-1 and TRBJ1-1; possibly TRBD1 for D (5 bases). In germline, CDR1 is MGHRA, CDR2 YSYEKL. The CDR3 has 17 residues. CDR3: CASSQDGDLTWDAEAFF. Written as DNA, the CDR3 is TGTGCCAGCAGCCAGGACGGGGACCTAACTTGGGACGCTGAAGCTTTCTTT.

In its sample, this clonotype was seen many times. V is TRBV25-1 and J is TRBJ2-7; D remains ambiguous. The germline V gene encodes CDR1 MGHDK and CDR2 SYGVNS. V dropped 1 base and J dropped 4 bases, with 17 bases sitting between them. The CDR3 is 16 amino acids. CDR3 sequence: CASSELPEKEPYEQYF. CDR3 in DNA: TGTGCCAGCAGTGAATTACCGGAGAAAGAACCATACGAGCAGTACTTC.

This clonotype is a singleton in its sample. The chain has TRBV7-6 and TRBJ1-5, with 7 bases lining up with TRBD1. V was pared by 0 bases and J by 11 bases, with 13 bases of the junction left unmatched. In germline, CDR1 is SGHVS, CDR2 FNYEAQ. The CDR3 has 16 residues. The CDR3 reads CASSLAGTAYQETQHF. The CDR3 DNA reads as TGTGCCAGCAGCTTAGCGGGGACAGCGTACCAAGAGACCCAGCATTTT.

The chain recombines TRBV19 with TRBJ2-7; D may be TRBD1 (6 bases). This CDR3 is 14 amino acids long. Germline CDR1 and CDR2: LNHDA and SQIVND (reference sequence). V dropped 2 bases and J dropped 0 bases, with 8 bases sitting between them. The CDR3 spells CASSIRTVSYEQYF. The CDR3 DNA is TGTGCCAGTAGTATACGGACAGTCTCCTACGAGCAGTACTTC.

This clonotype was seen repeatedly, ten times or more. CDR3 nucleotide sequence: TGTGCCAGCAGGCGGTCCCGGGACAGCGATGGCTACACCTTC. Translating it yields CASRRSRDSDGYTF. The rearrangement joins TRBV12-3 or TRBV12-4 to TRBJ1-2, with TRBD1 identical over 7 bases. The V segment lost 6 bases and the J segment 6 bases; nucleotides outside the gene matches: 10. The CDR3 loop spans 14 amino acids.

Points on this clonotype: A much larger clone is a single base away; this may be a read error. The CDR3 reads CASSGSPRGAEAFF. The CDR3 DNA follows: TGTGCCAGCAGTGGATCCCCCCGGGGTGCTGAAGCTTTCTTT. V and J are TRBV6-1 and TRBJ1-1; D not certain. Trimming pared 4 bases from V and 6 bases from J, leaving 15 bases between. CDR3 length: 14 amino acids. The germline CDR1 and CDR2 sequences are MNHNS and SASEGT.

This clonotype has a count of ten or more. This chain connects TRBV12-3 or TRBV12-4 to TRBJ1-5; D is undetermined. The CDR3 consists of 14 residues. Trimming shortened V by 4 bases and J by 1 base, and 8 bases separated the two germline ends. CDR3 DNA sequence: TGTGCCAGCAGTTCAATTCGGAGCAATCAGCCCCAGCATTTT. It translates to CASSSIRSNQPQHF.

This chain joins TRBV10-3 and TRBJ2-6, with TRBD1 identical over 8 bases. The junction had 13 bases not matched to a gene; V was cut back by 6 bases and J by 0 bases. The CDR3 spans 19 residues. Looked up from germline, CDR1 is ENHRY and CDR2 is SYGVKD. The CDR3 sequence is CAISQFPGTGLSGANVLTF. The CDR3 DNA follows: TGTGCCATCAGCCAATTCCCAGGGACAGGACTCTCTGGGGCCAACGTCCTGACTTTC.

This clonotype was seen only a few times. A much larger clonotype is one base distant, so this may be a read error. The chain has TRBV2 and TRBJ2-7; a weak D match, TRBD1 (5 bases). This CDR3 is 12 amino acids long. Trimming shortened V by 6 bases and J by 5 bases, and 11 bases separated the two germline ends. From germline, CDR1 is SNHLY and CDR2 FYNNEI. CDR3 sequence: CASRGPPDEQYF. For the CDR3, the DNA is TGTGCCAGCAGGGGGCCCCCCGACGAGCAGTACTTC.

Concerning this clonotype: A much more abundant neighbour one base away suggests this may be a read error. A read error is likely, as this CDR3 ends without the conserved phenylalanine or tryptophan. The chain uses TRBV6-6 and TRBJ1-5; no clear D gene. The CDR3 sequence is 12 residues long. Germline V lookup: CDR1 MNHNY, CDR2 SVGAGI (reference sequence). The V end was cut by 6 bases, the J end by 6 bases, with 9 bases between. CDR3 sequence: CASRGEAQPQHS. For the CDR3, the DNA is TGTGCCAGCAGGGGAGAGGCTCAGCCCCAGCATTCT.

This clonotype was recorded many times. The CDR3 loop reads CASSTGGYGYTF. Written as DNA, the CDR3 is TGTGCCAGCAGTACAGGGGGCTATGGCTACACCTTC. This chain uses TRBV2 with TRBJ1-2, with 8 bases identical to TRBD1. The CDR3 has 12 residues. CDR1 SNHLY and CDR2 FYNNEI come from the germline V gene. Trimming cost V 5 bases and J 4 bases; bases outside gene matches: 0. The full variable domain, its missing parts supplied by reference TRBV2 and TRBJ1-2, is EPEVTQTPSHQVTQMGQEVILRCVPISNHLYFYWYRQILGQKVEFLVSFYNNEISEKSEIFDDQFSVERPDGSNFTLKIRSTKLEDSAMYFCASSTGGYGYTFGSGTRLTVV.